The 8 T cell receptor beta chains listed next were all sequenced from one sample in a study of blood T cell repertoires in COVID-19. Sequencing was performed with immunoSEQ multiplex PCR; in TCRdb, only in-frame clones are kept and a portion is missing. Of 90,000 to 120,000 clones in the sample, 85% to 90% were seen once. Sequenced sample: peripheral blood. The receptors shown here come from a human donor in a cohort sampled during active COVID-19.

This rearrangement joins TRBV6-1 to TRBJ2-1; 9 positions match TRBD1. After removal of 6 bases from V and 3 bases from J, the junction contained 3 bases not matched to a gene. The length of the CDR3 is 14 residues. Germline V gene sequence: CDR1 MNHNS, CDR2 SASEGT. The CDR3 nucleotides read TGTGCCAGCAGGGGACAGGGAGACTACAATGAGCAGTTCTTC. Amino acids: CASRGQGDYNEQFF.

The chain combines TRBV28 with TRBJ1-1; TRBD1 matches 10 bases. Per the germline V gene, CDR1 is MDHEN and CDR2 is SYDVKM. This CDR3 has 15 amino acids. Losses at the gene ends were 2 bases for V and 9 bases for J; bases not matched to a gene: 9. The CDR3 coding sequence is TGTGCCAGCAGTTTAAACCCGACAGGGGGCGTAAAAGCTTTCTTT. This sequence encodes CASSLNPTGGVKAFF.

The V and J genes are TRBV7-6 and TRBJ2-7, with D hard to call. V lost 5 bases and J lost 6, with 14 bases in between. The CDR3 spans 13 residues. Germline V CDR1 and CDR2: SGHVS, FNYEAQ. The CDR3 sequence is CASSREVGLEQYF. The CDR3 nucleotides read TGTGCCAGCAGCCGAGAAGTTGGGCTCGAGCAGTACTTC.

The chain is built from TRBV19 and TRBJ2-7; 11 bases map to TRBD2. CDR1 and CDR2 (germline): LNHDA, SQIVND (reference sequence). CDR3 length equals 15 residues. With 3 bases clipped from V and 3 bases from J, the junction kept 4 bases outside the gene matches. CDR3 loop: CASSISGRALYEQYF. The CDR3 nucleotides read TGTGCCAGTAGTATTAGCGGGAGGGCCCTCTACGAGCAGTACTTC.

V is TRBV5-1 and J is TRBJ1-3; TRBD1 matches 11 bases. Germline V CDR1 and CDR2: SGHRS, YFSETQ. The CDR3 extends over 17 amino acids. Losses at the gene ends were 4 bases for V and 0 bases for J; bases not matched to a gene: 6. CDR3 protein: CASSGRTGGVSGNTIYF. The CDR3 region has the DNA TGCGCCAGCAGCGGGAGGACAGGGGGCGTCTCTGGAAACACCATATATTTT.

The rearrangement uses TRBV10-2 and TRBJ2-3; D possibly corresponds to TRBD2 (6 bases). Trimming stripped 8 bases from V and 0 bases from J, with 15 bases between. Per the germline V gene, CDR1 is WSHSY and CDR2 is SAAADI. The CDR3 consists of 15 residues. For the CDR3, the DNA is TGCGCCAGCCGGGAGTCAGCGGTTAGCACAGATACGCAGTATTTT. This sequence encodes CASRESAVSTDTQYF.

The chain joins TRBV28 to TRBJ2-2, with 14 bases lining up with TRBD2. The V segment lost 6 bases and the J segment 4 bases; nucleotides outside the gene matches: 7. The germline V gene has CDR1 MDHEN and CDR2 SYDVKM. This CDR3 contains 17 residues. The CDR3: CASRPRLAGGGTGELFF. The CDR3 bases are TGTGCCAGCAGGCCGAGACTAGCGGGAGGGGGCACCGGGGAGCTGTTTTTT.

The chain employs TRBV9 and TRBJ2-1, with a weak D call TRBD2 (8 bases). This CDR3 is built from 16 residues. Per the germline V gene, CDR1 is SGDLS and CDR2 is YYNGEE. V gave up 4 bases and J gave up 9 bases, with 23 bases separating them. CDR3 loop: CASSPPGGLGVGEQFF. CDR3 nucleotides: TGTGCCAGCAGCCCACCAGGGGGACTAGGAGTGGGTGAGCAGTTCTTC.